The 16 T cell receptor beta chains listed next were all sequenced from one sample in a study of blood T cell repertoires in COVID-19. Clones were read by immunoSEQ multiplex PCR, and TCRdb kept only the in-frame ones, dropping some. The sample yields roughly 220,000 clones, more than 80% seen once. Sequencing was done on a sample of PBMCs or T cells enriched from blood (not recorded which). These receptors all come from a woman between 18 and 30 years old in a cohort exposed to, infected with or recovered from COVID-19 (not recorded which).

V usage is TRBV6-1 and J usage is TRBJ1-5; D is unclear. The V end was cut by 3 bases, the J end by 2 bases, with 11 bases between. Germline V gene sequence: CDR1 MNHNS, CDR2 SASEGT. The CDR3 is made up of 15 amino acids. The CDR3 reads CASSDRRRGNQPQHF. The CDR3 nucleotides are TGTGCCAGCAGTGACCGAAGGAGAGGCAATCAGCCCCAGCATTTT.

CDR3 amino acids: CASSTRQTSLEAFF. The CDR3 nucleotides are TGTGCCAGCAGCACACGACAGACTAGCCTTGAAGCTTTCTTT. This sequence joins TRBV4-2 and TRBJ1-1, with a tentative D call TRBD1 (5 bases). CDR3 length: 14 amino acids. The V end was cut by 5 bases, the J end by 7 bases, with 17 bases between. Germline V gene lookup returns CDR1 LGHNA and CDR2 YNFKEQ.

Here the CDR3 DNA reads TGTGCCAGCAGCAAACGCGACGGGACTGAAGCTTTCTTT. Its protein product is CASSKRDGTEAFF. This chain uses TRBV5-4 with TRBJ1-1; no firm D call. Germline-derived CDR1 and CDR2 are SGHNT and YYREEE (reference sequence). The V end lost 4 bases, the J end lost 5 bases, and 12 bases lay between the germline ends. The length of the CDR3 is 13 residues.

V and J are TRBV7-8 and TRBJ1-4; 7 bases line up with TRBD1. Germline values: CDR1 SGHVS, CDR2 FQNEAQ. Losses at the gene ends were 5 bases for V and 2 bases for J; bases not matched to a gene: 8. The CDR3 has 16 residues. In DNA form, the CDR3 reads TGTGCCAGCAGCGAGCAAGGGGGCCGGACTAATGAAAAACTGTTTTTT. It translates to CASSEQGGRTNEKLFF.

The gene calls are TRBV2 and TRBJ2-1; possible D gene TRBD2, 5 bases. The CDR3 loop spans 13 amino acids. CDR1 is SNHLY, CDR2 FYNNEI, per germline. V was cut by 0 bases and J by 6 bases, with 6 bases left in between. CDR3 amino acids: CASSEAGVNEQFF. CDR3 nucleotides: TGTGCCAGCAGTGAAGCCGGGGTCAATGAGCAGTTCTTC.

This clone was seen a single time. V usage is TRBV27 and J usage is TRBJ2-2, with 9 nucleotides matching TRBD2. This CDR3 is 16 amino acids long. Germline-derived CDR1 and CDR2 are MNHEY and SMNVEV (reference sequence). V shed 5 bases and J 1 base; nucleotides not matched to a gene: 5. Here the CDR3 DNA reads TGTGCCAGCAGTAAGCTAGCGGGGAGGAACACCGGGGAGCTGTTTTTT. Protein sequence: CASSKLAGRNTGELFF.

The chain recombines TRBV12-3 or TRBV12-4 with TRBJ2-7; possibly TRBD1 for D (7 bases). Trimming left V 6 bases short and J 6 bases short, with 9 bases between. The CDR3 consists of 11 residues. CDR3 amino acids: CASSRGVEQYF. The DNA for the CDR3 is TGTGCCAGCAGCAGGGGGGTCGAGCAGTACTTC.

The chain combines TRBV10-3 with TRBJ2-3, with D perhaps matching TRBD2 (6 bases). Germline loops: CDR1 ENHRY, CDR2 SYGVKD. The CDR3 totals 14 residues. The V and J ends lost 4 bases and 0 bases respectively, with 8 bases between them. In DNA form, the CDR3 reads TGTGCCATCAGTGCAAGCGGGAGCACAGATACGCAGTATTTT. Amino acid sequence: CAISASGSTDTQYF.

For the CDR3, the DNA is TGCGCCAGCAGCTTTCTCGGCGGGACAGGGGGCGGAGAGACCCAGTACTTC. Protein product: CASSFLGGTGGGETQYF. The V gene is TRBV5-1, the J gene TRBJ2-5, with 12 positions matching TRBD1. This CDR3 has 17 amino acids. V lost 2 bases and J lost 4; bases outside the gene matches: 9. Germline lookup yields CDR1 SGHRS and CDR2 YFSETQ.

The chain combines TRBV5-6 with TRBJ2-1, with 14 bases aligning to TRBD2. This CDR3 contains 16 residues. Germline trimming cut 4 bases from V and 7 bases from J; bases unmatched to any gene: 7. Germline V CDR1 and CDR2: SGHDT, YYEEEE. For the CDR3, the DNA is TGTGCCAGCAGCGGACTAGCGGGAGGTGTGCGGAATGAGCAGTTCTTC. It codes for CASSGLAGGVRNEQFF.

The V and J genes are TRBV28 and TRBJ1-1; D unclear. This CDR3 spans 14 amino acids. Germline V gene lookup returns CDR1 MDHEN and CDR2 SYDVKM. V was cut by 2 bases and J by 0 bases, with 7 bases left in between. The CDR3 DNA follows: TGTGCCAGCAGTTTACGAACGGTGAACACTGAAGCTTTCTTT. Its protein is CASSLRTVNTEAFF.

The rearrangement joins TRBV6-1 to TRBJ1-5, with 7 bases that match TRBD1. V shed 2 bases, J shed 7 bases, and the junction held 8 bases outside the gene matches. The CDR3 loop spans 15 amino acids. Germline CDR1 is MNHNS and CDR2 is SASEGT. The CDR3, as DNA: TGTGCCAGCAGTGAAAAGGGGGCGCGAGGACAGCCCCAGCATTTT. Protein sequence: CASSEKGARGQPQHF.

This chain connects TRBV14 to TRBJ1-2; tentatively, D is TRBD1 (5 bases). Germline assignment: CDR1 SGHDN and CDR2 FVKESK. The V end lost 3 bases, the J end lost 2 bases, and 10 bases lay between the germline ends. The CDR3 spans 14 residues. CDR3 sequence (DNA): TGTGCCAGCAGCCACGGGACTCCCAACTATGGCTACACCTTC. It encodes CASSHGTPNYGYTF.

V gene TRBV30 combines with J gene TRBJ2-3; D is perhaps TRBD2 (7 bases). V was shortened by 4 bases and J by 14 bases, with 19 bases between the two germline ends. Germline V CDR1 and CDR2: GTSNPN, SVGIG (reference sequence). The CDR3 totals 12 residues. The chain's CDR3 is CAWTFGGLRVYF. CDR3 DNA: TGTGCCTGGACCTTCGGGGGGCTCCGGGTGTATTTT.

In nucleotides, the CDR3 is TGTGCCAGCAGGGAGGACAGGGGGAACGGCTACACCTTC. The encoded protein is CASREDRGNGYTF. The chain recombines TRBV6-5 with TRBJ1-2, with 10 bases identical to TRBD1. The CDR3 is 13 amino acids. Germline loops: CDR1 MNHEY, CDR2 SVGAGI. Germline trimming cut 6 bases from V and 8 bases from J; bases unmatched to any gene: 6.

This clone was counted many times. Other DNA variants within this sample encode the same CDR3. V is TRBV6-1 and J is TRBJ1-4; 9 nucleotides line up with TRBD1. The CDR3 is made up of 16 amino acids. Germline V gene lookup returns CDR1 MNHNS and CDR2 SASEGT. V lost 2 bases and J lost 5; bases outside the gene matches: 6. For the CDR3, the DNA is TGTGCCAGCAGTGAATACCTCGGGACAGGGAATGAAAAACTGTTTTTT. Amino acids: CASSEYLGTGNEKLFF.